Listed here are 10 T cell receptor beta chains from one sample, sequenced in a study of blood T cell repertoires in COVID-19. TCRdb's table, derived via immunoSEQ multiplex PCR, lists solely in-frame clones and lacks some. The sample records roughly 150,000 clones, 80% being singletons. The sequencing input was PBMCs or T cells enriched from blood (not recorded which). The receptors here all came from a man aged 35 to 55 who had recovered from COVID-19.

The rearrangement uses TRBV3-1 (or the pseudogene TRBV3-2) and TRBJ1-5; the match to TRBD1 covers 8 bases. This CDR3 has 16 amino acids. Germline V lookup: CDR1 LGHDT, CDR2 YNNKEL (reference sequence). The trim removed 4 bases at V and 2 bases at J, leaving 7 bases unmatched. CDR3 amino acids: CASSPNRGIGNQPQHF. CDR3 coding DNA: TGTGCCAGCAGCCCGAACAGGGGGATTGGCAATCAGCCCCAGCATTTT.

This clone was seen just once. CDR3 region: CSAGQGAGYTF. CDR3 DNA sequence: TGCAGCGCGGGACAGGGGGCCGGCTACACCTTC. The chain links TRBV29-1 to TRBJ1-2; 12 nucleotides line up with TRBD1. Germline V gene sequence: CDR1 SQVTM, CDR2 ANQGSEA. With V trimmed by 7 bases and J by 8 bases, 2 bases remained unmatched. The CDR3 spans 11 residues. The complete variable domain, with remaining parts taken from reference TRBV29-1 and TRBJ1-2, reads SAVISQKPSRDICQRGTSLTIQCQVDSQVTMMFWYRQQPGQSLTLIATANQGSEATYESGFVIDKFPISRPNLTFSTLTVSNMSPEDSSIYLCSAGQGAGYTFGSGTRLTVV.

This rearrangement joins TRBV2 to TRBJ2-7; maybe TRBD1 (6 bases). CDR1 SNHLY and CDR2 FYNNEI come from the germline V gene. V gave up 0 bases and J gave up 1 base, with 7 bases separating them. The CDR3 totals 14 residues. The CDR3 coding sequence is TGTGCCAGCAGTGAAGCGGGGACATCCTACGAGCAGTACGTC. Its protein is CASSEAGTSYEQYV.

The genes are TRBV5-1 and TRBJ2-5, with TRBD2 identical over 12 bases. Germline lookup yields CDR1 SGHRS and CDR2 YFSETQ. V lost 2 bases to trimming and J lost 6 bases; unmatched junction nucleotides: 8. The CDR3 sequence is 16 residues long. The CDR3 sequence is CASSLSSGGAGKTQYF. The DNA of the CDR3 is TGCGCCAGCAGCTTATCTAGCGGGGGGGCAGGAAAGACCCAGTACTTC.

The chain carries TRBV7-9 and TRBJ2-1; 7 bases map to TRBD2. This CDR3 contains 15 residues. Trimming took 4 bases from V and 3 from J; bases not matched to a gene: 6. Germline V gene data show CDR1 as SEHNR and CDR2 as FQNEAQ (reference sequence). In DNA form, the CDR3 reads TGTGCCAGCAGCTCCCCGGGGGGAAACTACAATGAGCAGTTCTTC. As protein: CASSSPGGNYNEQFF.

This rearrangement joins TRBV7-3 to TRBJ1-2, with 9 bases that match TRBD1. V shed 3 bases and J 8 bases; nucleotides not matched to a gene: 4. Per germline, CDR1 SGHTA and CDR2 FQGTGA. This CDR3 spans 13 amino acids. CDR3 amino acids: CASSFGTGMGYTF. CDR3 bases: TGTGCCAGCAGCTTCGGGACAGGGATGGGCTACACCTTC.

The V call is TRBV6-5, the J call TRBJ1-5; no firm D call. Germline CDR1 MNHEY, CDR2 SVGAGI. Trimming pared 6 bases from V and 0 bases from J, leaving 9 bases between. There are 14 residues in the CDR3. The CDR3 protein is CASSPGDSNQPQHF. CDR3 nucleotide sequence: TGTGCCAGCAGCCCCGGGGATAGCAATCAGCCCCAGCATTTT.

This clone was observed a handful of times. CDR3 sequence (DNA): TGTGCCAGCAGTGATCGGCAGGGTGATAGCAATCAGCCCCAGCATTTT. Its translation: CASSDRQGDSNQPQHF. The V gene is TRBV25-1, the J gene TRBJ1-5, with D possibly TRBD1 on 5 matching bases. This CDR3 is 16 amino acids long. Germline values: CDR1 MGHDK, CDR2 SYGVNS. V was pared by 3 bases and J by 0 bases, with 12 bases between.

J is TRBJ1-2 and V is TRBV4-2; D remains ambiguous. This CDR3 comprises 17 residues. Germline CDR1 LGHNA, CDR2 YNFKEQ. V was pared by 0 bases and J by 6 bases, with 20 bases between. The CDR3 coding sequence is TGTGCCAGCAGCCAAGAGGATTCCCTACCGGGGAGTCATGGCTACACCTTC. The encoded protein is CASSQEDSLPGSHGYTF.

The chain employs TRBV30 and TRBJ2-7, with 11 bases aligning to TRBD2. CDR3 length: 15 residues. V shed 2 bases, J shed 2 bases, and the junction held 5 bases outside the gene matches. The germline V gene encodes CDR1 GTSNPN and CDR2 SVGIG (reference sequence). The CDR3 loop reads CAWSTPGLAAYEQYF. CDR3 nucleotides: TGTGCCTGGAGTACTCCGGGACTAGCGGCCTACGAGCAGTACTTC.